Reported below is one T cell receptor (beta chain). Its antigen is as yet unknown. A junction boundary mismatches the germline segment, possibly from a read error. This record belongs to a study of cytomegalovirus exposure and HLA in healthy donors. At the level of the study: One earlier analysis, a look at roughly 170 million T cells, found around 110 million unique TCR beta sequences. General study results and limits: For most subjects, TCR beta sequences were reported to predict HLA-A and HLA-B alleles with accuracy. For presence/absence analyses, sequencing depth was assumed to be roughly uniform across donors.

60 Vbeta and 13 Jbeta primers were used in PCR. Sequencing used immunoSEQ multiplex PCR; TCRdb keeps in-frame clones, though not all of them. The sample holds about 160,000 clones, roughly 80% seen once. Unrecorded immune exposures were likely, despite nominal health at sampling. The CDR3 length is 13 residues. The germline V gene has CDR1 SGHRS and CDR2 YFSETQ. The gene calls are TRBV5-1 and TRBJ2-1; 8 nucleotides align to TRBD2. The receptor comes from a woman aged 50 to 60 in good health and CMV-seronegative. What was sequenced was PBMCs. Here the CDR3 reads CASSLAGGTSLVF. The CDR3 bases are TGCGCCAGCAGCTTGGCCGGGGGGACTAGTCTCGTCTTC.